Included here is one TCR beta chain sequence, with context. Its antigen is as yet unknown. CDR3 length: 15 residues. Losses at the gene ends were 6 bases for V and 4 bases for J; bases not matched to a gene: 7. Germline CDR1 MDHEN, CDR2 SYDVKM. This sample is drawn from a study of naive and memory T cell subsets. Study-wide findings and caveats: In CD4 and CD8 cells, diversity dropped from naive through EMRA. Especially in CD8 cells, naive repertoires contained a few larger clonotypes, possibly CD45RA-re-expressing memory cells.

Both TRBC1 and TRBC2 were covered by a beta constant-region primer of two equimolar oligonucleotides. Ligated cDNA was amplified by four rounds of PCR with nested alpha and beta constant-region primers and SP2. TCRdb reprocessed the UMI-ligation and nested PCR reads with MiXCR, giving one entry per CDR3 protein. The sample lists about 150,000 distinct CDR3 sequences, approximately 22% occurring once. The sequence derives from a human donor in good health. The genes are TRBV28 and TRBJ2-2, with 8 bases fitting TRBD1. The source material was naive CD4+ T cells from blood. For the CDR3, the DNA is TGTGCCAGCAGACCGGGACAGGCGACCACCGGGGAGCTGTTTTTT. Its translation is CASRPGQATTGELFF.